This T cell receptor beta chain was captured in a study of human T cells and chemical hapten exposure. The time point here: patch test 1, 2 weeks after DPC sensitization. Treatment noted: therapeutic diphenylcyclopropenone sensitization with weekly scalp DPC. The template was total RNA from unfractionated whole blood. TCRdb itself ran the RACE reads through MiXCR, one entry per CDR3 protein. The sample gives some 350,000 distinct CDR3 sequences, around 7% of which show up once; 7% to 10% is in the top ten. The sample in question was whole blood, obtained in connection with sensitization to the hapten diphenylcyclopropenone (DPC). The source is a woman between 18 and 29 years old with alopecia areata. Some clones in this sample may be carry-over from other donors' samples.

The CDR3 DNA sequence: TGCAGCGTTGTTCCCCGAACTGAAGCTTTCTTT. The encoded protein is CSVVPRTEAFF. This chain uses TRBV29-1 with TRBJ1-1; D remains unclear. The CDR3 is 11 amino acids. Germline CDR1 reads SQVTM; CDR2 reads ANQGSEA. The V gene lost 4 bases and the J gene lost 5 bases, with 8 bases spanning the gap.